These 13 T cell receptor beta chains share one sample of origin, sequenced in a study of blood T cell repertoires in COVID-19. Repertoires were generated with immunoSEQ multiplex PCR, while TCRdb's copy carries only in-frame clones and drops some. The repertoire includes about 400,000 clones, around 92% of them detected once, and 1.7% sits in the top ten. Sequenced: PBMCs or T cells enriched from blood (not recorded which). These receptors came from a woman aged 25 to 45 who had recovered from COVID-19.

The rearrangement uses TRBV2 and TRBJ1-3; weak D call: TRBD1 (6 bases). Germline V gene lookup returns CDR1 SNHLY and CDR2 FYNNEI. The CDR3 consists of 15 residues. V lost 4 bases to trimming and J lost 1 base, with 11 bases between them. The CDR3: CASSATTGSGNTIYF. In nucleotides, the CDR3 is TGTGCCAGCAGTGCTACCACAGGGTCTGGAAACACCATATATTTT.

The chain carries TRBV28 and TRBJ2-7; 9 bases line up with TRBD2. CDR3 length equals 16 residues. V trimming: 2 bases; J trimming: 4 bases; junction bases outside the gene matches: 9. In germline, CDR1 is MDHEN, CDR2 SYDVKM. The CDR3 region has the DNA TGTGCCAGCAGTTTAGGCGGGAGGGCCCGGCCTTACGAGCAGTACTTC. Amino acid sequence: CASSLGGRARPYEQYF. The full variable domain, in which reference TRBV28 and TRBJ2-7 provide the parts outside the CDR3, is DVKVTQSSRYLVKRTGEKVFLECVQDMDHENMFWYRQDPGLGLRLIYFSYDVKMKEKGDIPEGYSVSREKKERFSLILESASTNQTSMYLCASSLGGRARPYEQYFGPGTRLTVT.

The rearrangement links TRBV16 to TRBJ2-2; no clear D gene. Germline CDR1 is KGHSY and CDR2 is FQNENV. V was pared by 0 bases and J by 1 base, with 6 bases between. The CDR3 loop spans 15 amino acids. CDR3 nucleotide sequence: TGTGCCAGCAGCCAATCTTCACTGAACACCGGGGAGCTGTTTTTT. It specifies CASSQSSLNTGELFF.

This chain links TRBV20-1 with TRBJ1-3, with D hard to call. V was trimmed by 4 bases and J by 6 bases, leaving 7 bases between them. Germline V gene sequence: CDR1 DFQATT, CDR2 SNEGSKA (reference sequence). The CDR3 spans 11 residues. This CDR3 reads CSATQLNTIYF. DNA for the CDR3: TGCAGTGCTACACAGCTAAACACCATATATTTT.

The chain combines TRBV24-1 with TRBJ1-4; D might be TRBD1 (5 bases). Germline values: CDR1 KGHDR, CDR2 SFDVKD. The CDR3 contains 16 residues. The V gene lost 3 bases and the J gene lost 5 bases, with 15 bases spanning the gap. Here the CDR3 DNA reads TGTGCCACCAGTGATCCCCCGGGGGACGGGAATGAAAAACTGTTTTTT. Its translation: CATSDPPGDGNEKLFF.

This clone appeared a single time. This chain connects TRBV2 to TRBJ1-6; 7 nucleotides agree with TRBD1. The V gene end was trimmed by 7 bases and the J gene end by 6 bases; junction bases not matched to a gene: 9. Germline V lookup: CDR1 SNHLY, CDR2 FYNNEI. CDR3 length equals 15 residues. The CDR3 DNA reads TGTGCCAGCACCAGGACAGGTGGCCCTAATTCACCCCTCCACTTT. Residues: CASTRTGGPNSPLHF.

This clone was counted between two and nine times. The chain links TRBV5-6 to TRBJ1-4, with D uncertain. V was trimmed by 4 bases and J by 6 bases, leaving 16 bases between them. The length of the CDR3 is 15 residues. Germline loops: CDR1 SGHDT, CDR2 YYEEEE. CDR3 nucleotides: TGTGCCAGCAGCCGGAGAGAGCAGCCCTATGAAAAACTGTTTTTT. This gives the protein CASSRREQPYEKLFF.

This rearrangement joins TRBV10-2 to TRBJ2-1; TRBD2 matches 9 bases. Germline CDR1 reads WSHSY; CDR2 reads SAAADI. CDR3 length: 15 amino acids. Trimming removed 10 bases from V and 4 bases from J; junction bases left unmatched: 11. The DNA of the CDR3 is TGCGCCACCTACCCCGGTCTAGCGGGATACAATGAGCAGTTCTTC. Protein product: CATYPGLAGYNEQFF.

The chain combines TRBV13 with TRBJ1-5; D is uncertain. V was shortened by 0 bases and J by 5 bases, with 5 bases between the two germline ends. The germline gives CDR1 PRHDT, CDR2 FYEKMQ (reference sequence). The CDR3 is 13 amino acids. CDR3 bases: TGTGCCAGCAGCTTAGGGATAGATCAGCCCCAGCATTTT. Translation: CASSLGIDQPQHF.

V is TRBV19 and J is TRBJ2-1; D perhaps matches TRBD1 (5 bases). V was pared by 6 bases and J by 4 bases, with 13 bases between. The CDR3 contains 14 residues. Germline lookup yields CDR1 LNHDA and CDR2 SQIVND (reference sequence). CDR3 DNA sequence: TGTGCCAGTAGCGGACAACTAAAATACAATGAGCAGTTCTTC. It specifies CASSGQLKYNEQFF.

V gene TRBV27 combines with J gene TRBJ1-2; unclear D gene. V lost 3 bases to trimming and J lost 4 bases, with 12 bases between them. Germline CDR1 MNHEY, CDR2 SMNVEV (reference sequence). The CDR3 contains 14 residues. The CDR3 sequence is CASSLGSAGYGYTF. The CDR3 region has the DNA TGTGCCAGCAGTTTGGGGAGCGCTGGCTATGGCTACACCTTC.

The rearrangement links TRBV19 to TRBJ2-7; D is perhaps TRBD1 (5 bases). The CDR3 is 16 amino acids. The germline V and J ends were trimmed by 6 bases and 5 bases, with 23 bases remaining between them. CDR1 is LNHDA, CDR2 SQIVND, per germline (reference sequence). This CDR3 is CASSRAPVIQGHEQYF. DNA for the CDR3: TGTGCCAGTAGCAGGGCCCCGGTGATCCAGGGCCACGAGCAGTACTTC.

The chain is built from TRBV19 and TRBJ2-1; 15 positions agree with TRBD2. The CDR3 sequence is 15 residues long. Germline V gives CDR1 LNHDA, CDR2 SQIVND (reference sequence). The junction had 6 bases not matched to a gene; V was cut back by 5 bases and J by 10 bases. For the CDR3, the DNA is TGTGCCAGTAGTTTGGGACTAGCGGGAGGCGGGGAGCAGTTCTTC. Protein product: CASSLGLAGGGEQFF.